One sample yielded the 9 T cell receptor beta chains listed below, sequenced in a study of post-analysis software for immune sequencing data. Findings and caveats of the study: Controls had lower frequencies than patients of four or five TRBV segments, which included TRBV5-6, TRBV5-1 and TRBV20-1.

These TCRs' antigens remain unknown. Unique molecular identifiers had been added to the TCR beta cDNA libraries. In TCRdb, the PCR reads were re-called with MiXCR into one record per CDR3 protein. The sample lists approximately 730,000 distinct CDR3 sequences, 46% occurring once. Material for sequencing was blood. The receptors were sampled from a girl under 18 with multiple sclerosis.

This sequence joins TRBV9 and TRBJ2-7, with TRBD1 matching over 11 bases. After removal of 3 bases from V and 3 bases from J, the junction contained 5 bases not matched to a gene. The CDR3 contains 15 residues. From germline, CDR1 is SGDLS and CDR2 YYNGEE. The CDR3 DNA reads TGTGCCAGCAGCGCGGGACAGGGGGTTTTCTACGAGCAGTACTTC. Encoded protein: CASSAGQGVFYEQYF.

V gene TRBV20-1 combines with J gene TRBJ2-5; 11 bases are shared with TRBD1. CDR1 DFQATT and CDR2 SNEGSKA come from the germline V gene (reference sequence). The CDR3 runs to 14 residues. The trim removed 5 bases at V and 11 bases at J, leaving 13 bases unmatched. CDR3 sequence (DNA): TGCAGTGCTTCTAGTGGGACAGGGGGTAGGGAGCAGTACTTC. Its translation: CSASSGTGGREQYF.

The chain is built from TRBV28 and TRBJ2-3, with 7 bases identical to TRBD2. CDR1 is MDHEN and CDR2 is SYDVKM in the germline V gene. CDR3 length: 14 residues. V was pared by 5 bases and J by 3 bases, with 5 bases of the junction left unmatched. The CDR3 DNA sequence: TGTGCCAGCAGTGTGGGACTAATAACAGATACGCAGTATTTT. It encodes CASSVGLITDTQYF.

This clonotype was counted many times. The chain employs TRBV24-1 and TRBJ2-1; 9 positions agree with TRBD2. Germline CDR1 and CDR2: KGHDR and SFDVKD. Losses at the gene ends were 4 bases for V and 7 bases for J; bases not matched to a gene: 10. CDR3 length: 16 amino acids. In DNA, the CDR3 is TGTGCCACCAGTGACTTCGGGCTAGCGGGAAGGAATGAGCAGTTCTTC. It translates to CATSDFGLAGRNEQFF.

The sample holds a few counts of this clonotype. CDR3 protein: CASSESVSEQYF. In nucleotides, the CDR3 is TGTGCCAGCAGTGAATCGGTGAGCGAGCAGTACTTC. The rearrangement links TRBV25-1 to TRBJ2-7; no firm D call. CDR1 and CDR2 (germline): MGHDK, SYGVNS. This CDR3 has 12 amino acids. The V and J ends lost 1 base and 6 bases respectively, with 7 bases between them.

The sample holds a few counts of this clonotype. The chain couples TRBV15 to TRBJ2-3; 11 bases are a match to TRBD2. The CDR3 length is 18 residues. J lost 3 bases, V lost 1 base, and 9 bases had no gene match. CDR1 is LNHNV and CDR2 is YYDKDF in the germline V gene (reference sequence). The CDR3 DNA is TGTGCCACCAGCAGAGGGCCTCGATCTAGCGGGAGGACAGATACGCAGTATTTT. Encoded protein: CATSRGPRSSGRTDTQYF.

V gene TRBV14 combines with J gene TRBJ1-5; D is unclear. The CDR3 has 15 residues. Trimming left V 1 base short and J 0 bases short, with 7 bases between. Germline lookup yields CDR1 SGHDN and CDR2 FVKESK. Written as DNA, the CDR3 is TGTGCCAGCAGCCAAGGTCTCGGTAGCAATCAGCCCCAGCATTTT. Translated: CASSQGLGSNQPQHF.

The sample holds a few counts of this clonotype. This sequence joins TRBV5-1 and TRBJ2-4; 7 bases line up with TRBD1. The J call may be in error: the DNA end matches TRBJ2-7 better. The CDR3 sequence is 14 residues long. Germline CDR1 and CDR2: SGHRS and YFSETQ. CDR3 bases: TGCGCCAGCAGCCCTCCGGGACAGACCTACGAGCAGTACTTC. This translates into CASSPPGQTYEQYF.

The rearrangement uses TRBV2 and TRBJ2-1; 9 bases agree with TRBD2. Germline CDR1 is SNHLY and CDR2 is FYNNEI. The CDR3 loop spans 15 amino acids. V was pared by 2 bases and J by 10 bases, with 9 bases of the junction left unmatched. The CDR3: CASSEMGLAASEQFF. The CDR3 DNA reads as TGTGCCAGCAGTGAAATGGGACTAGCAGCAAGCGAGCAGTTCTTC.